The 15 T cell receptor beta chains presented below share a single source sample, sequenced in a study of T cell responses to AZD1222 COVID-19 vaccine. TCRdb keeps only in-frame clones here, not all; method: immunoSEQ multiplex PCR. The sample records about 86,000 clones, more than 75% being singletons. Source: peripheral blood, taken on day 0 of AZD1222 vaccination. The receptor set was obtained from an adult in good health.

The chain couples TRBV24-1 to TRBJ1-5, with a tentative D call TRBD1 (6 bases). This CDR3 has 15 amino acids. The V and J ends lost 3 bases and 6 bases respectively, with 14 bases between them. CDR1 is KGHDR and CDR2 is SFDVKD in the germline V gene. The CDR3 reads CATSDTYGGTQPQHF. DNA of the CDR3: TGTGCCACCAGTGATACCTACGGGGGCACTCAGCCCCAGCATTTT.

The chain has TRBV12-2 and TRBJ2-1; the table's D call, TRBD2, was not checked against the DNA. TRBV12-2 is deemed a pseudogene. This CDR3 comprises 14 residues. The CDR3 sequence: CASRCPQGVRGQFF. The CDR3 DNA reads TGTGCAAGTCGCTGTCCCCAAGGCGTCCGGGGACAGTTCTTC.

This chain joins TRBV2 and TRBJ1-1, with D possibly TRBD1 on 5 matching bases. Trimming removed 8 bases at V and 3 bases at J, with 13 bases between. There are 13 residues in the CDR3. Germline CDR1 SNHLY, CDR2 FYNNEI. The CDR3 sequence is CASEPGMDTEAFF. The CDR3 DNA reads TGTGCCAGCGAGCCAGGGATGGACACTGAAGCTTTCTTT.

The chain couples TRBV4-3 to TRBJ1-1; D call uncertain. The V end lost 6 bases, the J end lost 7 bases, and 15 bases lay between the germline ends. The length of the CDR3 is 13 residues. CDR1 is LGHNA and CDR2 is YSLEER in the germline V gene. CDR3 sequence reads: CASRFSDGGEAFF. The CDR3 bases are TGCGCCAGCAGATTCTCCGACGGCGGTGAAGCTTTCTTT.

The chain links TRBV20-1 to TRBJ2-7; 10 nucleotides agree with TRBD1. CDR1 and CDR2 from the germline V gene are DFQATT and SNEGSKA (reference sequence). The CDR3 contains 14 residues. Trimming at V came to 3 bases and at J to 6 bases, leaving 8 bases not matched to a gene. CDR3 sequence reads: CSASAGTGAGEQYF. Written as DNA, the CDR3 is TGCAGTGCTAGTGCCGGGACAGGGGCTGGCGAGCAGTACTTC.

The chain is built from TRBV19 and TRBJ1-5, with 9 bases identical to TRBD1. The ends lost 6 bases at V and 6 bases at J; junction bases unmatched: 6. CDR3 length: 14 residues. Germline CDR1 LNHDA, CDR2 SQIVND (reference sequence). In DNA form, the CDR3 reads TGTGCCAGTAGCCGGGGACAGGGCTCTCAGCCCCAGCATTTT. Translating it yields CASSRGQGSQPQHF.

This chain links TRBV5-6 with TRBJ2-7, with D tentatively TRBD2 (6 bases). V shed 2 bases and J shed 3 bases, with 12 bases lying between them. Germline loops: CDR1 SGHDT, CDR2 YYEEEE. The CDR3 sequence is 14 residues long. The CDR3 region is CASSFRDLYYEQYF. The CDR3 DNA reads as TGTGCCAGCAGCTTCCGGGACTTATACTACGAGCAGTACTTC.

This clone has only one observation. The gene calls are TRBV5-1 and TRBJ2-5; TRBD1 might be the D (6 bases). Germline V gene sequence: CDR1 SGHRS, CDR2 YFSETQ. V was shortened by 4 bases and J by 1 base, with 11 bases between the two germline ends. The CDR3 extends over 14 amino acids. As DNA, the CDR3 is TGCGCCAGCAGCCGGGACATACTCCAAGAGACCCAGTACTTC. It yields the protein CASSRDILQETQYF.

This chain uses TRBV27 with TRBJ2-2, with TRBD2 matching over 9 bases. The V gene end was trimmed by 5 bases and the J gene end by 6 bases; junction bases not matched to a gene: 10. The CDR3 totals 16 residues. Per the germline V gene, CDR1 is MNHEY and CDR2 is SMNVEV (reference sequence). In DNA, the CDR3 is TGTGCCAGCAGTCTCCGAGCGGGAGGAATGTCCGGGGAGCTGTTTTTT. As protein: CASSLRAGGMSGELFF.

The chain is built from TRBV30 and TRBJ2-7; D is unclear. There are 12 residues in the CDR3. V gave up 3 bases and J gave up 2 bases, with 8 bases separating them. The germline gives CDR1 GTSNPN, CDR2 SVGIG (reference sequence). The CDR3 protein is CAWSPSAYEQYF. DNA of the CDR3: TGTGCCTGGAGCCCGTCCGCCTACGAGCAGTACTTC.

The V gene is TRBV29-1, the J gene TRBJ2-7; TRBD2 matches at 12 bases. The CDR3 consists of 14 residues. The germline V gene has CDR1 SQVTM and CDR2 ANQGSEA. Trimming at V came to 6 bases and at J to 5 bases, leaving 8 bases not matched to a gene. The CDR3 coding sequence is TGCAGCGTCGCGACTAGCGGGAGTTGGGACGAGCAGTACTTC. This codes for CSVATSGSWDEQYF.

This clone was seen just once. V is TRBV11-2 and J is TRBJ2-7, with D uncertain. Trimming shortened V by 6 bases and J by 4 bases, and 10 bases separated the two germline ends. CDR1 is SGHAT, CDR2 FQNNGV, per germline. This CDR3 has 12 residues. This CDR3 is CASSNSLYEQYF. The DNA of the CDR3 is TGTGCCAGCAGTAACAGCTTGTACGAGCAGTACTTC.

The chain carries TRBV9 and TRBJ1-2; D gene unclear. The germline V gene has CDR1 SGDLS and CDR2 YYNGEE. V gave up 6 bases and J gave up 0 bases, with 6 bases separating them. This CDR3 spans 12 amino acids. The CDR3 DNA is TGTGCCAGCAACCAGGCTAACTATGGCTACACCTTC. It translates to CASNQANYGYTF.

V usage is TRBV5-4 and J usage is TRBJ2-5; unclear D gene. The CDR3 extends over 13 amino acids. V was trimmed by 2 bases and J by 3 bases, leaving 8 bases between them. From germline, CDR1 is SGHNT and CDR2 YYREEE (reference sequence). The chain's CDR3 is CASSFGPKETQYF. The DNA for the CDR3 is TGTGCCAGCAGCTTTGGGCCCAAAGAGACCCAGTACTTC.

This clone turned up a few times. This chain uses TRBV9 with TRBJ2-2; D uncertain. This CDR3 has 16 residues. Looked up from germline, CDR1 is SGDLS and CDR2 is YYNGEE. The germline V and J ends were trimmed by 4 bases and 1 base, with 14 bases remaining between them. CDR3 loop: CASSKIPAGNTGELFF. Here the CDR3 DNA reads TGTGCCAGCAGCAAGATCCCTGCAGGGAACACCGGGGAGCTGTTTTTT.